The rows below give T cell receptor beta chains drawn from one sample of a study of Ad26.COV2.S vaccination and SARS-CoV-2 variants. TCRdb's table, derived via immunoSEQ multiplex PCR, lists solely in-frame clones and lacks some. Of about 400,000 clones listed, 80% to 90% are singletons. Sequencing used peripheral blood, obtained in a trial of Ad26.COV2.S vaccine versus placebo. The receptors come from a person aged 18-65 years who received the Ad26.COV2.S COVID-19 vaccine or a placebo. Both conserved end residues are part of each CDR3. A D gene is named only where the DNA matches it firmly. Only some rows state a clone size, as once, few, many or a class for expanded clones.

D gene	clone size	J gene	V gene	CDR3 protein	CDR3 DNA
NA	NA	TRBJ1-1	TRBV7-2	CASSLIQGTEAFF	TGTGCCAGCAGCTTAATACAGGGCACTGAAGCTTTCTTT
TRBD2	once	TRBJ2-3	TRBV5-1	CASSFGLADADTQYF	TGCGCCAGCAGCTTCGGACTAGCAGACGCAGATACGCAGTATTTT
NA	NA	TRBJ1-4	TRBV30	CAWRPLHNEKLFF	TGTGCCTGGAGGCCCCTGCATAATGAAAAACTGTTTTTT
NA	NA	TRBJ2-2	TRBV7-3	CASSSQGGVFTGELFF	TGTGCCAGCAGCTCCCAGGGGGGGGTCTTCACCGGGGAGCTGTTTTTT
NA	NA	TRBJ1-2	TRBV7-3	CASSLGTHRGYTF	TGTGCCAGCAGCTTAGGGACACACCGTGGCTACACCTTC
TRBD1	NA	TRBJ1-2	TRBV24-1	CATSKAGGAYGYTF	TGTGCCACCAGCAAGGCAGGGGGGGCCTATGGCTACACCTTC
NA	NA	TRBJ2-1	TRBV19	CASSSIPGRKAFEQFF	TGTGCCAGTAGCTCTATCCCCGGGAGAAAGGCCTTTGAGCAGTTCTTC
TRBD1	NA	TRBJ2-7	TRBV6-5	CASSYFGQGEIYEQYF	TGTGCCAGCAGTTACTTCGGACAGGGGGAAATTTACGAGCAGTACTTC
TRBD2	once	TRBJ2-7	TRBV5-6	CASSSGGTSVGQYF	TGTGCCAGCAGCTCGGGAGGAACAAGCGTGGGGCAGTACTTC
NA	once	TRBJ1-1	TRBV6-5	CASSSTDRVNTEAFF	TGTGCCAGCAGTTCCACGGACAGAGTGAACACTGAAGCTTTCTTT
NA	NA	TRBJ2-3	TRBV12-3/TRBV12-4	CASSLRGANTQYF	TGTGCCAGCAGTTTACGGGGGGCAAATACGCAGTATTTT
NA	NA	TRBJ2-1	TRBV7-9	CASSSQGGEQFF	TGTGCCAGCAGCTCCCAGGGTGGCGAGCAGTTCTTC
NA	NA	TRBJ2-7	TRBV11-3	CASSFTHSYEQYF	TGTGCCAGCAGCTTTACCCACTCCTACGAGCAGTACTTC
TRBD1	NA	TRBJ1-3	TRBV5-5	CASSNRDRGLGNTIYF	TGTGCCAGCAGCAACCGGGACAGGGGGCTTGGGAACACCATATATTTT